This entry lists 2 T cell receptor beta chains sequenced from one sample in a study of Graves' ophthalmopathy and Graves' hyperthyroidism. Amplification from RNA transcripts yielded the TCR beta CDR3 regions. An initial RT-PCR round employing HTBI primers preceded a second-round multiplex PCR. Using its own MiXCR run on the multiplex PCR reads, TCRdb lists one record per CDR3 protein. Among just over 600,000 distinct CDR3 sequences, about 20% were seen once, and the ten largest hold roughly 7.4%. The sequenced sample was peripheral blood. These TCRs come from a woman in her late teens or twenties with stable Graves' hyperthyroidism. Some clones in this sample may be carry-over from other donors' samples.

As to this clonotype: One junction end disagrees with the germline gene, perhaps due to a read error. The chain links TRBV12-3 or TRBV12-4 to TRBJ1-1, with TRBD1 matching 11 bases. There are 16 residues in the CDR3. CDR3 bases: TGCGCCAGCAGTGAGTCCGGACAGGGGGCGTTCGGTTGGGCTTTCTTT. Its translation: CASSESGQGAFGWAFF.

This clonotype has only a few counts. A single base separates this from a much larger clone, so it may be a read error. The chain combines TRBV7-3 with TRBJ2-5; the D gene is possibly TRBD1 (5 bases). The CDR3 loop spans 13 amino acids. V was shortened by 3 bases and J by 3 bases, with 8 bases between the two germline ends. The germline gives CDR1 SGHTA, CDR2 FQGTGA. DNA for the CDR3: TGTGCCAGCAGCTTTGGCAGGGAAGAGACCCAGTACTTC. As protein: CASSFGREETQYF.